The sequence of this TCR beta chain was determined in a study of blood T cells in healthy people across ages (dated by TCRdb to between 2014 and 2017). Turning to the overall study: In model experiments, template switching captured about one uniquely barcoded TCR beta cDNA molecule for every two T cells. Using deep sequencing normalized with unique cDNA molecular identifiers, the study measured how TCR beta repertoire diversity changes with age. Donors were grouped into four age groups: young (average approximately 15 years), middle-aged (less than 40), aged (around 56) and long-lived (approximately 81). Donors of different ages were randomly distributed across sequencing lanes to avoid experimental bias. The study analyzed two additional independent replicas of 1 million unique cDNA reads from the same blood draw for two donors, one aged 18 to 29 and one aged 80 or older.

The method was 5' RACE. TCRdb names Illumina HiSeq 2500 as the instrument used. The second PCR ran for about 7 to 11 cycles and used a J-beta primer mix along with a sample-barcoded 5' primer. Each TCR beta cDNA molecule received a unique molecular identifier from a template-switch 5' adaptor carrying 12 random nucleotides. At least 2.5 million CDR3-containing paired-end reads were obtained from each sample. First-strand cDNA synthesis was performed from all RNA using the Mint cDNA synthesis kit, with priming by a TRBC-specific oligonucleotide. All cDNA was treated with uracil-DNA glycosylase and then went through a first 18-cycle PCR with the universal primers M1SS and BC2_uni_R. Under the source paper's analysis protocol: For normalization, 1 million high-quality reads, each with a distinct molecular identifier, were randomly selected from each sample. Reads with shared molecular identifiers were discarded instead of being binned into consensus sequences. CDR3 identification, clonotype clustering and error correction used MiTCR with a Q25 quality threshold and the strictest error-elimination algorithm. A nonparametric unseen species model with Euler transformation was used to estimate lower-bound total TCR beta diversity. TCRdb passed the public sequencing reads through fastp at Q25 and MiXCR, retaining productive beta sequences. Here each entry gathers all rows of one CDR3 protein and keeps the most common genes and DNA. The V and J calls here are based on TCRdb, not the publication. The sample table holds about 1.5 million distinct CDR3 sequences, of which roughly 40% were seen once. Roughly 7.7% of the sample belongs to the ten largest clones.

In regard to this clonotype: There is no known antigen for this receptor. Per-base qualities were not stored, and no clone one base away is much larger.

Between the V and J ends, shortened by 2 bases and 0 bases respectively, the junction contains 16 bases. The CDR3 sequence holds 17 residues, the cysteine and phenylalanine included. Just CDR3 DNA is preserved here, 51 bases in frame from base 1. Per the germline V gene, SGDLS is the CDR1 and YYNGEE is the CDR2. Systemically healthy Caucasian individuals from Russia, approximately 39 in total and aged roughly 6 to 95 years, were included as donors. Each donor gave ten milliliters of peripheral blood, collected into EDTA-treated Vacutainer tubes. Ficoll-Paque density-gradient centrifugation was used to isolate PBMCs, with at least 6.5 million obtained per sample. Trizol reagent was used to extract total RNA from PBMCs, with at least 6 micrograms per sample. For every donor, an aliquot of PBMCs went through flow cytometry to measure the percentages of naive CD45RAhigh/CD27high T cells. Beyond this particular receptor, the publication reports: Donor CMV infection status was unknown, potentially confounding age-related changes in expanded clonotypes. Estimates of total diversity from one million sequenced T cells were regarded as lower bounds and underestimates. Since profiling was done on bulk unsorted PBMCs, naive and antigen-experienced compartments could not be conclusively compared. Compared with the aged group, the long-lived group had more naive CD4+ T cells, fewer expanded clones and increased TCR diversity, a pattern suggesting age selection. The percentage of naive T cells measured by flow cytometry correlated strongly with observed TCR beta diversity. As age increased, observed TCR beta diversity per million T cells dropped in a roughly linear way, and a significant reduction was already evident by age roughly 40.

Material: blood. The V and J genes are TRBV9 and TRBJ2-3, with the D gene call left open. This TCR derives from a woman aged 18 to 35 in good health. The CDR3 region reads CASSVGPTIVSTDTQYF. The nucleotides are TGTGCCAGCAGCGTGGGTCCAACTATCGTTAGCACAGATACGCAGTATTTT.